The clone carrying this T cell receptor (beta chain) was recorded at least ten times. As yet, its antigen is unknown. This sample was taken from a study of metastatic and nonmetastatic thyroid tumors. Notes on the study in general: In both blood and tumor samples, TCR beta diversity was reported significantly higher for malignant than benign nodules.

TCRdb re-processed the PCR reads through MiXCR. The top ten clones hold about 11% of a sample with more than 90,000 clones, roughly 12% of them seen once. CDR3 size: 13 residues. Trimming cost V 2 bases and J 6 bases, with 11 bases left between them. The germline V gene has CDR1 MNHNY and CDR2 SVGAGI (reference sequence). Treatment of any kind had been given to no patient before thyroid surgery. This sequence joins TRBV6-6 and TRBJ2-7; maybe TRBD1 (5 bases). The TCR was taken from a female donor with papillary thyroid cancer or a benign thyroid nodule (not recorded which). Some clones in this sample may be carry-over from other donors' samples. The specimen was blood. The CDR3 reads CASSYKQVGEQYF. For the CDR3, the DNA is TGTGCCAGCAGTTACAAACAGGTGGGCGAGCAGTACTTC.